Reported below is one T cell receptor beta chain. Antigen: not known. Germline-derived CDR1 and CDR2 are SGHRS and YFSETQ. This CDR3 contains 15 residues. J lost 0 bases, V lost 7 bases, and 7 bases had no gene match. The source of the sample is a study of T cell responses to AZD1222 COVID-19 vaccine. Sequencing used immunoSEQ multiplex PCR; TCRdb keeps in-frame clones, though not all of them. The sample carries tens of thousands of clones, around 90% recorded once. Study-wide points: Females made up more of the donors, who were largely white British, and clonal diversity may have come out too low. Receipt of two AZD1222 doses was followed by a rise in Spike-specific TCR breadth and depth.

The sample was peripheral blood, taken on day 0 of AZD1222 vaccination. The chain joins TRBV5-1 to TRBJ2-3; 8 bases align to TRBD2. This TCR derives from an adult in good health. CDR3 in DNA: TGCGCCAGCGGATTAGCGGGGTTAAGCACAGATACGCAGTATTTT. This sequence encodes CASGLAGLSTDTQYF.